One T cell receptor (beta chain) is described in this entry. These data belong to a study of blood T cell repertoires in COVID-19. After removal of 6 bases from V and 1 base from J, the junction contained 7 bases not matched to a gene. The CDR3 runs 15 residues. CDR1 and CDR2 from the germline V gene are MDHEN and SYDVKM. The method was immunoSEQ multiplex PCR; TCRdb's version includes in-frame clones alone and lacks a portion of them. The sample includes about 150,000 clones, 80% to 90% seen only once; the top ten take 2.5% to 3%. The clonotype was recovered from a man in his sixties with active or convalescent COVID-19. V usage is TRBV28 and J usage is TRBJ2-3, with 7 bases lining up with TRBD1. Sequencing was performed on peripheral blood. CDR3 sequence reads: CASRTDRDGTDTQYF. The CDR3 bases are TGTGCCAGCAGGACAGACAGGGATGGCACAGATACGCAGTATTTT.